One and the same sample provided the 32 T cell receptor beta chains below, sequenced in a study of regulatory T cells in long-lasting Graves disease. The time point is: newly diagnosed GD, antithyroid drugs for less than 3 months. The authors made the TCR library using RNA they extracted from PBMCs. Through Arm-PCR of CDR3 regions and iRepertoire HTBI primers, TCR beta libraries were built. MiXCR, applied by TCRdb to the multiplex PCR reads, yields one record per CDR3 protein. Of 250,000 to 300,000 distinct CDR3 sequences in the sample, about 20% are singletons; the top ten hold around 15%. These data were also filed under a second study, of T cells in Graves' hyperthyroidism and ophthalmopathy.

This sample comprised peripheral blood mononuclear cells (PBMCs), obtained at new diagnosis, from a patient treated with antithyroid drugs. These TCRs come from a woman between 25 and 40 years old with Graves disease.

In its sample, this clonotype was seen many times. The chain joins TRBV6-1 to TRBJ2-2; 8 bases are a match to TRBD1. Trimming at V came to 6 bases and at J to 2 bases, leaving 5 bases not matched to a gene. This CDR3 has 15 amino acids. Germline CDR1 reads MNHNS; CDR2 reads SASEGT. Here the CDR3 DNA reads TGTGCCAGCAGCGACAGGGGCCCCAACACCGGGGAGCTGTTTTTT. Translation gives CASSDRGPNTGELFF.

This chain connects TRBV5-4 to TRBJ2-3, with 7 bases fitting TRBD2. With V trimmed by 5 bases and J by 5 bases, 8 bases remained unmatched. Germline values: CDR1 SGHNT, CDR2 YYREEE (reference sequence). The CDR3 is 14 amino acids. The CDR3 here is CASREDRGVDTQYF. The CDR3 coding sequence is TGTGCCAGCAGGGAGGATCGGGGGGTAGATACGCAGTATTTT.

A remark on this clonotype: This may be a read error, as it is one base from a much larger clone. This rearrangement joins TRBV12-3 or TRBV12-4 to TRBJ1-2; the D gene is possibly TRBD1 (5 bases). V was cut by 4 bases and J by 4 bases, with 10 bases left in between. This CDR3 has 13 amino acids. In DNA, the CDR3 is TGTGCCAGCAGTTACGGGGGAGTCTATGGCTACACCTTC. It codes for CASSYGGVYGYTF.

A word on this clonotype: With a far larger clone one base away, a read error is the likely cause. This chain connects TRBV3-1 to TRBJ2-5; D gene uncertain. The germline V gene has CDR1 LGHDT and CDR2 YNNKEL (reference sequence). There are 12 residues in the CDR3. V lost 0 bases to trimming and J lost 11 bases, with 10 bases between them. CDR3 amino acids: CASSQEVGEQYF. The DNA of the CDR3 is TGTGCCAGCAGCCAAGAGGTTGGTGAGCAGTACTTC.

This clonotype was found many times. The V gene is TRBV15, the J gene TRBJ1-1; 12 nucleotides agree with TRBD1. CDR1 is LNHNV, CDR2 YYDKDF, per germline (reference sequence). V trimming: 1 base; J trimming: 0 bases; junction bases outside the gene matches: 3. The CDR3 runs to 17 residues. The CDR3 region has the DNA TGTGCCACCAGCAGAGGAGGGACAGGGGGCATGAACACTGAAGCTTTCTTT. Translated, it gives CATSRGGTGGMNTEAFF. Complete variable domain (other parts from reference TRBV15 and TRBJ1-1): DAMVIQNPRYQVTQFGKPVTLSCSQTLNHNVMYWYQQKSSQAPKLLFHYYDKDFNNEADTPDNFQSRRPNTSFCFLDIRSPGLGDTAMYLCATSRGGTGGMNTEAFFGQGTRLTVV.

This clonotype was observed at least ten times. V gene TRBV15 combines with J gene TRBJ1-5; a possible D gene is TRBD1 (5 bases). Germline-derived CDR1 and CDR2 are LNHNV and YYDKDF (reference sequence). The CDR3 consists of 13 residues. With 3 bases removed from V and 4 bases from J, the gap between germline ends came to 7 bases. Here the CDR3 DNA reads TGTGCCACCAGCAGGGGGGGGAATCAGCCCCAGCATTTT. Its protein is CATSRGGNQPQHF. Filled out from reference TRBV15 and TRBJ1-5, the complete variable domain reads DAMVIQNPRYQVTQFGKPVTLSCSQTLNHNVMYWYQQKSSQAPKLLFHYYDKDFNNEADTPDNFQSRRPNTSFCFLDIRSPGLGDTAMYLCATSRGGNQPQHFGDGTRLSIL.

About this clonotype: A far bigger clonotype differs at one base, so this is likely a read error. The chain employs TRBV7-2 and TRBJ2-5; 9 bases are shared with TRBD1. The DNA end is more similar to TRBJ2-1, so the J call may be wrong. The CDR3 spans 15 residues. The germline V gene encodes CDR1 SGHTA and CDR2 FQGNSA. In DNA form, the CDR3 reads TGTGCCAGCAGCGTTGGACAGGGGCCCTACAGTGAGCAGTTCTTC. Translated: CASSVGQGPYSEQFF.

This clonotype was seen a few times. A much larger clone differs from this one at a single base, so this may be a read error. The rearrangement uses TRBV18 and TRBJ1-5; D remains unclear. CDR3 length equals 14 residues. Germline lookup yields CDR1 KGHSH and CDR2 LQKENI. V was trimmed by 4 bases and J by 0 bases, leaving 7 bases between them. CDR3 sequence: CASSRGYSNQPQHF. The CDR3 DNA reads TGTGCCAGCTCACGCGGTTATAGCAATCAGCCCCAGCATTTT. The whole variable domain, remainder taken from reference TRBV18 and TRBJ1-5, is NAGVMQNPRHLVRRRGQEARLRCSPMKGHSHVYWYRQLPEEGLKFMVYLQKENIIDESGMPKERFSAEFPKEGPSILRIQQVVRGDSAAYFCASSRGYSNQPQHFGDGTRLSIL.

The table lists this clonotype with many counts. The chain is built from TRBV7-9 and TRBJ1-1; the D gene is possibly TRBD1 (6 bases). Per the germline V gene, CDR1 is SEHNR and CDR2 is FQNEAQ (reference sequence). V lost 7 bases, J lost 5 bases, and 17 bases lay in between. The length of the CDR3 is 14 residues. CDR3 sequence: CASNAGQGRTEAFF. CDR3 sequence (DNA): TGTGCCAGCAACGCGGGGCAGGGGAGAACTGAAGCTTTCTTT.

At least ten counts were recorded for this clonotype. This chain uses TRBV11-1 with TRBJ2-3, with 7 nucleotides matching TRBD1. Germline loops: CDR1 SGHAT, CDR2 FQDESV (reference sequence). The CDR3 runs to 17 residues. The V gene end was trimmed by 5 bases and the J gene end by 5 bases; junction bases not matched to a gene: 16. The CDR3 loop reads CASSLGRWGQSQDTQYF. The CDR3 bases are TGTGCCAGCAGCCTTGGCAGGTGGGGACAGTCCCAAGATACGCAGTATTTT.

A remark on this clonotype: Germline is not matched at one junction end, which may reflect a read error. The J gene is TRBJ2-2, the V gene TRBV19, with a possible D match to TRBD2 (6 bases). Germline V gene lookup returns CDR1 LNHDA and CDR2 SQIVND (reference sequence). This CDR3 spans 16 amino acids. The CDR3 DNA reads TGTGCCAGTAGGATAGGGCGGGGCCTGAACACCGGGGAGCTGTTTTTT. This translates into CASRIGRGLNTGELFF.

The rearrangement links TRBV4-1 to TRBJ2-1; no clear D. CDR1 and CDR2 (germline): MGHRA, YSYEKL. This CDR3 is built from 16 residues. V gave up 2 bases and J gave up 0 bases, with 11 bases separating them. This CDR3 is CASSQPGRSSYNEQFF. CDR3 sequence (DNA): TGCGCCAGCAGCCAACCCGGACGGAGCTCCTACAATGAGCAGTTCTTC.

This clonotype was counted ten times or more. V is TRBV7-9 and J is TRBJ2-1, with D possibly matching TRBD1 (6 bases). The CDR3 contains 17 residues. From germline, CDR1 is SEHNR and CDR2 FQNEAQ (reference sequence). Trimming stripped 5 bases from V and 2 bases from J, with 19 bases between. The CDR3 DNA reads as TGTGCCAGCAGCAGTTTACAGGGCACCGGCACCTACAATGAGCAGTTCTTC. Encoded protein: CASSSLQGTGTYNEQFF.

The chain joins TRBV5-1 to TRBJ1-4, with TRBD1 matching 10 bases. This CDR3 comprises 16 residues. From germline, CDR1 is SGHRS and CDR2 YFSETQ. V was clipped by 5 bases and J by 8 bases; unmatched bases: 12. As DNA, the CDR3 is TGCGCCAGCAGTACCGGGACAGGGGCATGGGACGAAAAACTGTTTTTT. Its protein is CASSTGTGAWDEKLFF.

At least ten counts were recorded for this clonotype. At one boundary the junction diverges from the germline segment, which might be a read error. The V and J genes are TRBV20-1 and TRBJ1-1; unclear D gene. From germline, CDR1 is DFQATT and CDR2 SNEGSKA (reference sequence). The CDR3 is 8 residues long. CDR3 sequence reads: CSVRGRDF. CDR3 DNA: TGCAGTGTTCGCGGGCGTGACTTT.

Many counts were recorded for this clonotype. V is TRBV7-9 and J is TRBJ2-5; D not certain. The CDR3 totals 14 residues. V was trimmed by 2 bases and J by 4 bases, leaving 11 bases between them. CDR1 and CDR2 from the germline V gene are SEHNR and FQNEAQ (reference sequence). CDR3 amino acids: CASSLQTAGETQYF. CDR3 in DNA: TGTGCCAGCAGCTTACAGACGGCTGGAGAGACCCAGTACTTC.

A remark on this clonotype: A much larger clonotype is one base distant, so this may be a read error. The chain couples TRBV29-1 to TRBJ1-4; unclear D gene. Trimming cost V 3 bases and J 3 bases, with 11 bases left between them. CDR3 length equals 14 residues. Germline V lookup: CDR1 SQVTM, CDR2 ANQGSEA. This CDR3 is CSVDTGMANEKLFF. The CDR3 region has the DNA TGCAGCGTTGACACGGGGATGGCTAATGAAAAACTGTTTTTT.

This clonotype showed up many times. The chain employs TRBV27 and TRBJ1-6; no clear D gene. Looked up from germline, CDR1 is MNHEY and CDR2 is SMNVEV (reference sequence). The ends were cut back, 2 bases at V and 11 bases at J, with 10 bases in the middle. CDR3 length: 13 residues. The CDR3 reads CASSLTYGPPLHF. Here the CDR3 DNA reads TGTGCCAGCAGTTTAACATATGGTCCACCCCTCCACTTT.

This clonotype showed up many times. The chain employs TRBV13 and TRBJ2-3; 14 bases match TRBD2. The V and J ends lost 3 bases and 0 bases, in that order; junction bases with no gene match: 5. This CDR3 is built from 18 residues. Per germline, CDR1 PRHDT and CDR2 FYEKMQ (reference sequence). CDR3: CASSFGLAGGQSTDTQYF. The CDR3 DNA reads TGTGCCAGCAGCTTCGGACTAGCGGGGGGTCAGAGCACAGATACGCAGTATTTT.

V gene TRBV20-1 combines with J gene TRBJ2-7; 13 bases are shared with TRBD2. Germline CDR1 and CDR2: DFQATT and SNEGSKA (reference sequence). The CDR3 sequence is 13 residues long. V was pared by 5 bases and J by 4 bases, with 2 bases of the junction left unmatched. The chain's CDR3 is CSAWTSGSYEQYF. The CDR3 nucleotides read TGCAGTGCTTGGACTAGCGGGAGTTACGAGCAGTACTTC.

This clonotype was found many times. V gene TRBV19 combines with J gene TRBJ1-1, with D possibly matching TRBD1 (5 bases). The V end lost 5 bases, the J end lost 5 bases, and 18 bases lay between the germline ends. This CDR3 contains 15 residues. Germline lookup yields CDR1 LNHDA and CDR2 SQIVND (reference sequence). The chain's CDR3 is CASSPEGGRGTEAFF. The CDR3 DNA is TGTGCCAGTAGTCCAGAGGGAGGGCGGGGGACTGAAGCTTTCTTT. The complete variable domain, with remaining parts taken from reference TRBV19 and TRBJ1-1, reads DGGITQSPKYLFRKEGQNVTLSCEQNLNHDAMYWYRQDPGQGLRLIYYSQIVNDFQKGDIAEGYSVSREKKESFPLTVTSAQKNPTAFYLCASSPEGGRGTEAFFGQGTRLTVV.

This clonotype was seen ten or more times. The J gene is TRBJ2-1, the V gene TRBV27, with 8 bases fitting TRBD1. Germline V CDR1 and CDR2: MNHEY, SMNVEV (reference sequence). After removal of 5 bases from V and 3 bases from J, the junction contained 6 bases not matched to a gene. The CDR3 totals 15 residues. CDR3 region: CASSPLDRDYNEQFF. The CDR3 DNA sequence: TGTGCCAGCAGTCCCTTGGACAGGGACTACAATGAGCAGTTCTTC.

V gene TRBV11-3 combines with J gene TRBJ2-7; maybe TRBD1 (5 bases). V was trimmed by 4 bases and J by 2 bases, leaving 12 bases between them. CDR3 length equals 14 residues. Germline lookup yields CDR1 SGHNT and CDR2 YENEEA. CDR3 in amino acids: CASSSPDSPYEQYF. CDR3 DNA sequence: TGTGCCAGCAGCTCCCCCGACAGTCCCTACGAGCAGTACTTC.

This clonotype has ten or more counts. The chain combines TRBV29-1 with TRBJ2-5; perhaps TRBD2 as D (5 bases). Germline V gene sequence: CDR1 SQVTM, CDR2 ANQGSEA. This CDR3 contains 14 residues. V lost 5 bases to trimming and J lost 1 base, with 14 bases between them. The CDR3 coding sequence is TGCAGCGTTATCCTAGCTGTAATCCAAGAGACCCAGTACTTC. As protein: CSVILAVIQETQYF.

This clonotype was detected ten times or more. This chain connects TRBV7-2 to TRBJ1-1; D unclear. The germline V gene encodes CDR1 SGHTA and CDR2 FQGNSA. This CDR3 contains 14 residues. Trimming cost V 1 base and J 11 bases, with 17 bases left between them. Here the CDR3 reads CASSLDGDPPGAFF. The DNA of the CDR3 is TGTGCCAGCAGCTTAGACGGAGACCCCCCCGGGGCTTTCTTT.

This clonotype was seen a handful of times. The V and J genes are TRBV19 and TRBJ1-1; 8 nucleotides agree with TRBD1. The CDR3 is 13 residues long. CDR1 is LNHDA, CDR2 SQIVND, per germline (reference sequence). The V gene end was trimmed by 11 bases and the J gene end by 10 bases; junction bases not matched to a gene: 15. The CDR3 DNA sequence: TGTGCCGTAGGGGGGGAGACAGGGGTCGCAGCTTTCTTT. Its translation: CAVGGETGVAAFF.

This clonotype was observed many times. This chain joins TRBV2 and TRBJ1-1; 8 bases agree with TRBD1. This CDR3 spans 14 amino acids. The germline gives CDR1 SNHLY, CDR2 FYNNEI. After removal of 5 bases from V and 3 bases from J, the junction contained 5 bases not matched to a gene. CDR3 in DNA: TGTGCCAGCAGTCTTCAGGGGGCGTACACTGAAGCTTTCTTT. Translating gives CASSLQGAYTEAFF.

This clonotype was counted a few times. Being one base from a much bigger clone, this may be a read error. CDR3 coding DNA: TGCAGTGTCTCCTTTGGTGGGGTCCACAATGAGCAGCTCTTC. It codes for CSVSFGGVHNEQLF. The V gene is TRBV20-1, the J gene TRBJ2-1; D unresolved. Looked up from germline, CDR1 is DFQATT and CDR2 is SNEGSKA (reference sequence). CDR3 size: 14 residues.

V gene TRBV6-1 combines with J gene TRBJ1-5; a possible D gene is TRBD1 (5 bases). Trimming stripped 5 bases from V and 7 bases from J, with 12 bases between. The CDR3 contains 13 residues. In germline, CDR1 is MNHNS, CDR2 SASEGT. CDR3 protein: CASSKGKRQPQHF. CDR3 DNA: TGTGCCAGCAGTAAGGGGAAGAGGCAGCCCCAGCATTTT.

This clonotype was recorded many times. V is TRBV18 and J is TRBJ1-1, with D maybe TRBD1 (5 bases). Trimming stripped 9 bases from V and 1 base from J, with 12 bases between. There are 13 residues in the CDR3. Germline V gene data show CDR1 as KGHSH and CDR2 as LQKENI. CDR3 nucleotide sequence: TGTGCCAGTTACCAGGGCAGGAACACTGAAGCTTTCTTT. It codes for CASYQGRNTEAFF. Complete variable domain (other parts from reference TRBV18 and TRBJ1-1): NAGVMQNPRHLVRRRGQEARLRCSPMKGHSHVYWYRQLPEEGLKFMVYLQKENIIDESGMPKERFSAEFPKEGPSILRIQQVVRGDSAAYFCASYQGRNTEAFFGQGTRLTVV.

V and J are TRBV6-1 and TRBJ2-5; weak D call: TRBD1 (6 bases). The ends were cut back, 7 bases at V and 6 bases at J, with 15 bases in the middle. Looked up from germline, CDR1 is MNHNS and CDR2 is SASEGT. This CDR3 has 13 amino acids. CDR3 bases: TGTGCCAGCACCCAGAGGTGGGGGCAGACCCAGTACTTC. This sequence encodes CASTQRWGQTQYF.

This clonotype has at least ten counts. V and J are TRBV20-1 and TRBJ1-2; no clear D gene. The CDR3 extends over 14 amino acids. Trimming stripped 6 bases from V and 0 bases from J, with 14 bases between. CDR1 DFQATT and CDR2 SNEGSKA come from the germline V gene (reference sequence). The CDR3 loop reads CSAGGDSTNYGYTF. In nucleotides, the CDR3 is TGCAGTGCAGGCGGAGATAGCACTAACTATGGCTACACCTTC.